This TCR beta chain was sequenced for a study of T cell repertoires in cytomegalovirus infection. The wider study: Indicated by public TCR beta signatures were CMV infection and matching HLA type.

Findings and caveats of the study: Cumulative public TCR beta family frequency identified carriers of CMV plus the relevant HLA. HLA-C-restricted CMV clonotypes gave the most frequent clonotype in two of eight donors.

MiXCR, applied by TCRdb to the reads, yields one record per CDR3 protein. The table shows 290,000 or so distinct CDR3 sequences, with roughly 9.3% occurring only once. Per the germline V gene, CDR1 is LNHDA and CDR2 is SQIVND (reference sequence). Trimming at V came to 3 bases and at J to 7 bases, leaving 4 bases not matched to a gene. The CDR3 sequence is 15 residues long. This clonotype was counted ten times or more. Its antigen is currently unknown. This receptor was identified in a human donor in good health (CMV status not recorded). Some clones in this sample may be carry-over from other donors' samples. The sample consisted of PBMCs. J is TRBJ2-1 and V is TRBV19; 12 bases line up with TRBD2. This CDR3 reads CASSIGLAGLNEQFF. Written as DNA, the CDR3 is TGTGCCAGTAGTATCGGACTAGCGGGACTAAATGAGCAGTTCTTC.